A selection of T cell receptor beta chains follows, all from one sample in a study of T cells in tumors after PD-1 blockade. This table comes from immunoSEQ multiplex PCR, and its TCRdb copy is limited to in-frame clones, with some not included. This table has about 63,000 clones, approximately 74% appearing once. Sequenced here: PBMCs, sampled after anti-PD-1 treatment. The receptors were gathered from a human donor with basal cell carcinoma. The CDR3 runs from the conserved cysteine through the conserved F or W. Each record gives: D gene, V gene, J gene, clone size, CDR3 protein, CDR3 DNA. D genes are given only for firm matches. Some rows mark clone size as missing; the rest say once, few, many or name a class of expanded clone.

d_call: TRBD2
v_call: TRBV6-5
j_call: TRBJ2-7
clone_size: NA
cdr3_aa: CATQGISGDEQYF
cdr3_nt: TGTGCCACCCAAGGTATTAGCGGGGACGAGCAGTACTTC

d_call: NA
v_call: TRBV2
j_call: TRBJ1-2
clone_size: NA
cdr3_aa: CASSVETILYGYTF
cdr3_nt: TGTGCCAGCAGTGTGGAAACAATTCTCTATGGCTACACCTTC

d_call: NA
v_call: TRBV4-1
j_call: TRBJ1-2
clone_size: NA
cdr3_aa: CASSQERAPGQGYTF
cdr3_nt: TGCGCCAGCAGCCAAGAGAGGGCGCCGGGGCAAGGCTACACCTTC

d_call: NA
v_call: TRBV10-3
j_call: TRBJ1-1
clone_size: NA
cdr3_aa: CASIGAQGTAEAFF
cdr3_nt: TGTGCCTCCATTGGGGCTCAGGGAACCGCTGAAGCTTTCTTT

d_call: NA
v_call: TRBV6-1
j_call: TRBJ2-1
clone_size: NA
cdr3_aa: CASSDQGAGFNEQFF
cdr3_nt: TGTGCCAGCAGTGATCAGGGCGCGGGATTCAATGAGCAGTTCTTC

d_call: NA
v_call: TRBV19
j_call: TRBJ2-3
clone_size: NA
cdr3_aa: CASSGASADTQYF
cdr3_nt: TGTGCCAGTAGTGGGGCTAGCGCAGATACGCAGTATTTT

d_call: NA
v_call: TRBV6-5
j_call: TRBJ1-5
clone_size: NA
cdr3_aa: CASRTPKGAQHF
cdr3_nt: TGTGCCAGCAGGACCCCCAAAGGGGCCCAGCATTTT

d_call: NA
v_call: TRBV7-2
j_call: TRBJ1-3
clone_size: few
cdr3_aa: CASSLGRAGGTIYF
cdr3_nt: TGTGCCAGCAGCTTGGGCAGGGCTGGCGGCACCATATATTTT

d_call: NA
v_call: TRBV5-1
j_call: TRBJ2-3
clone_size: NA
cdr3_aa: CASSLALSTDTQYF
cdr3_nt: TGCGCCAGCAGCTTGGCTCTGTCAACAGATACGCAGTATTTT

d_call: NA
v_call: TRBV2
j_call: TRBJ2-1
clone_size: NA
cdr3_aa: CASSADRKTYNEQFF
cdr3_nt: TGTGCCAGCAGTGCGGACAGAAAGACCTACAATGAGCAGTTCTTC

d_call: NA
v_call: TRBV2
j_call: TRBJ2-6
clone_size: NA
cdr3_aa: CATEGAGAVSGANVLTF
cdr3_nt: TGTGCCACGGAGGGGGCGGGGGCCGTAAGTGGGGCCAACGTCCTGACTTTC

d_call: TRBD2
v_call: TRBV19
j_call: TRBJ2-3
clone_size: NA
cdr3_aa: CASSNQRGDTQYF
cdr3_nt: TGTGCCAGTAGTAATCAGCGGGGTGATACGCAGTATTTT

d_call: TRBD2
v_call: TRBV18
j_call: TRBJ2-5
clone_size: NA
cdr3_aa: CASSPYSGAQETQYF
cdr3_nt: TGTGCCAGCTCACCTTATAGCGGGGCACAAGAGACCCAGTACTTC

d_call: TRBD1
v_call: TRBV7-2
j_call: TRBJ1-2
clone_size: NA
cdr3_aa: CASSLAGRGTYGYTF
cdr3_nt: TGTGCCAGCAGCTTAGCGGGCAGGGGGACCTATGGCTACACCTTC

d_call: NA
v_call: TRBV19
j_call: TRBJ1-1
clone_size: NA
cdr3_aa: CASSIGRATEAFF
cdr3_nt: TGTGCCAGTAGTATTGGCAGGGCCACTGAAGCTTTCTTT

d_call: TRBD1
v_call: TRBV6-4
j_call: TRBJ1-5
clone_size: NA
cdr3_aa: CASSDFQKGAGQPQHF
cdr3_nt: TGTGCCAGCAGTGATTTTCAAAAGGGGGCTGGTCAGCCCCAGCATTTT

d_call: NA
v_call: TRBV6-5
j_call: TRBJ1-2
clone_size: NA
cdr3_aa: CASIVNRDSSWGYTF
cdr3_nt: TGTGCCAGCATAGTAAATAGAGACAGTAGTTGGGGCTACACCTTC

d_call: TRBD1
v_call: TRBV23-1
j_call: TRBJ2-7
clone_size: medium-sized
cdr3_aa: CASKSGTGGYEQYF
cdr3_nt: TGCGCCAGCAAATCCGGGACAGGGGGCTACGAGCAGTACTTC

d_call: NA
v_call: TRBV29-1
j_call: TRBJ2-1
clone_size: NA
cdr3_aa: CSVSYPGLYNEQFF
cdr3_nt: TGCAGCGTTTCGTACCCAGGACTTTACAATGAGCAGTTCTTC

d_call: NA
v_call: TRBV3-1/TRBV3-2
j_call: TRBJ1-5
clone_size: NA
cdr3_aa: CASSQREGPQHF
cdr3_nt: TGTGCCAGCAGCCAGAGGGAAGGGCCCCAGCATTTT

d_call: NA
v_call: TRBV3-1/TRBV3-2
j_call: TRBJ1-3
clone_size: NA
cdr3_aa: CASTSGGRDTIYF
cdr3_nt: TGTGCCAGCACCTCCGGTGGGCGTGACACCATATATTTT

d_call: TRBD2
v_call: TRBV7-8
j_call: TRBJ2-3
clone_size: NA
cdr3_aa: CASSYRAGSTDTQYF
cdr3_nt: TGTGCCAGCAGCTACAGAGCGGGAAGCACAGATACGCAGTATTTT

d_call: NA
v_call: TRBV29-1
j_call: TRBJ2-1
clone_size: NA
cdr3_aa: CSALDSTGLQDEQFF
cdr3_nt: TGCAGCGCACTGGACAGCACGGGTCTACAAGATGAGCAGTTCTTC

d_call: TRBD1
v_call: TRBV14
j_call: TRBJ2-1
clone_size: NA
cdr3_aa: CASSQNRGGDYNEQFF
cdr3_nt: TGTGCCAGCAGCCAAAACAGGGGTGGGGACTACAATGAGCAGTTCTTC

d_call: TRBD1
v_call: TRBV10-3
j_call: TRBJ1-2
clone_size: NA
cdr3_aa: CAISESRGFEGYTF
cdr3_nt: TGTGCCATCAGTGAGTCCAGGGGGTTTGAAGGCTACACCTTC

d_call: NA
v_call: TRBV24-1
j_call: TRBJ1-1
clone_size: NA
cdr3_aa: CATSDLNTEAFF
cdr3_nt: TGTGCCACCAGTGATTTAAACACTGAAGCTTTCTTT

d_call: TRBD2
v_call: TRBV9
j_call: TRBJ2-3
clone_size: NA
cdr3_aa: CASSAQLAGGLDTQYF
cdr3_nt: TGTGCCAGCAGCGCCCAGCTAGCGGGGGGGCTGGATACGCAGTATTTT

d_call: NA
v_call: TRBV28
j_call: TRBJ1-2
clone_size: NA
cdr3_aa: CASSLSTAHFYGYTF
cdr3_nt: TGTGCCAGCAGTTTAAGCACAGCCCATTTCTATGGCTACACCTTC

d_call: NA
v_call: TRBV10-1
j_call: TRBJ1-5
clone_size: NA
cdr3_aa: CASSEPQVRPQHF
cdr3_nt: TGCGCCAGCAGTGAGCCACAGGTACGGCCCCAGCATTTT

d_call: TRBD1
v_call: TRBV6-5
j_call: TRBJ1-5
clone_size: NA
cdr3_aa: CASIRDRGNQPQHF
cdr3_nt: TGTGCCAGCATCCGCGACAGGGGCAATCAGCCCCAGCATTTT

d_call: NA
v_call: TRBV15
j_call: TRBJ1-1
clone_size: once
cdr3_aa: CATQPSLGGTEAFF
cdr3_nt: TGTGCCACTCAACCGTCCCTTGGGGGCACTGAAGCTTTCTTT

d_call: NA
v_call: TRBV9
j_call: TRBJ1-1
clone_size: NA
cdr3_aa: CASSVAGRAGTEAFF
cdr3_nt: TGTGCCAGCAGCGTAGCCGGTAGGGCTGGCACTGAAGCTTTCTTT

d_call: TRBD1
v_call: TRBV5-4
j_call: TRBJ1-1
clone_size: NA
cdr3_aa: CASSLRQGANTEAFF
cdr3_nt: TGTGCCAGCAGCTTACGACAGGGGGCGAACACTGAAGCTTTCTTT

d_call: NA
v_call: TRBV13
j_call: TRBJ2-2
clone_size: NA
cdr3_aa: CASSLSNTGELFF
cdr3_nt: TGTGCCAGCAGCTTATCTAACACCGGGGAGCTGTTTTTT

d_call: NA
v_call: TRBV7-9
j_call: TRBJ2-1
clone_size: NA
cdr3_aa: CASSLGSSYNEQFF
cdr3_nt: TGTGCCAGCAGCTTAGGGAGCTCCTACAATGAGCAGTTCTTC

d_call: TRBD1
v_call: TRBV27
j_call: TRBJ1-1
clone_size: NA
cdr3_aa: CASQRDRGNTEAFF
cdr3_nt: TGTGCCAGCCAGCGGGACAGGGGGAACACTGAAGCTTTCTTT

d_call: NA
v_call: TRBV12-3/TRBV12-4
j_call: TRBJ1-2
clone_size: NA
cdr3_aa: CASTTRGTYGYTF
cdr3_nt: TGTGCCAGCACCACCAGAGGGACCTATGGCTACACCTTC

d_call: NA
v_call: TRBV5-1
j_call: TRBJ2-6
clone_size: once
cdr3_aa: CASRPGTHSGANVLTF
cdr3_nt: TGCGCCAGCAGACCCGGGACTCACTCTGGGGCCAACGTCCTGACTTTC

d_call: NA
v_call: TRBV19
j_call: TRBJ2-5
clone_size: NA
cdr3_aa: CASKRRYPGSETQYF
cdr3_nt: TGTGCCAGTAAACGGCGCTATCCGGGATCGGAGACCCAGTACTTC

d_call: NA
v_call: TRBV29-1
j_call: TRBJ1-3
clone_size: NA
cdr3_aa: CSVEDGVRDSGNTIYF
cdr3_nt: TGCAGCGTTGAAGATGGTGTCCGAGACTCTGGAAACACCATATATTTT

d_call: NA
v_call: TRBV24-1
j_call: TRBJ2-1
clone_size: NA
cdr3_aa: CATSDSRQFYNEQFF
cdr3_nt: TGTGCCACCAGTGATTCTAGACAGTTCTACAATGAGCAGTTCTTC

d_call: NA
v_call: TRBV18
j_call: TRBJ2-7
clone_size: NA
cdr3_aa: CASSPREGEQYF
cdr3_nt: TGTGCCAGCTCACCAAGGGAAGGGGAGCAGTACTTC

d_call: NA
v_call: TRBV19
j_call: TRBJ2-7
clone_size: NA
cdr3_aa: CASRSPGGIYEQYF
cdr3_nt: TGTGCCAGTAGATCACCAGGAGGGATTTACGAGCAGTACTTC

d_call: NA
v_call: TRBV5-5
j_call: TRBJ1-1
clone_size: few
cdr3_aa: CASSQAGSVNTEAFF
cdr3_nt: TGTGCCAGCAGTCAAGCAGGGTCCGTGAACACTGAAGCTTTCTTT

d_call: NA
v_call: TRBV5-1
j_call: TRBJ2-3
clone_size: NA
cdr3_aa: CASSLARETDTQYF
cdr3_nt: TGCGCCAGCAGCTTGGCACGGGAAACAGATACGCAGTATTTT

d_call: NA
v_call: TRBV4-2
j_call: TRBJ2-2
clone_size: NA
cdr3_aa: CASSQDTDGTGELFF
cdr3_nt: TGTGCCAGCAGCCAGGATACCGACGGAACCGGGGAGCTGTTTTTT

d_call: TRBD1
v_call: TRBV10-3
j_call: TRBJ1-5
clone_size: NA
cdr3_aa: CAIRFDRDQPQHF
cdr3_nt: TGTGCCATCAGGTTCGACAGGGACCAGCCCCAGCATTTT

d_call: TRBD1
v_call: TRBV6-5
j_call: TRBJ2-5
clone_size: NA
cdr3_aa: CASSRTGGWKETQYF
cdr3_nt: TGTGCCAGCAGCAGGACAGGGGGCTGGAAAGAGACCCAGTACTTC

d_call: TRBD1
v_call: TRBV9
j_call: TRBJ2-5
clone_size: once
cdr3_aa: CASSVDRGRETQYF
cdr3_nt: TGTGCCAGCAGCGTCGACAGGGGGCGAGAGACCCAGTACTTC

d_call: TRBD1
v_call: TRBV5-1
j_call: TRBJ1-6
clone_size: once
cdr3_aa: CASSFSLQGADSPLHF
cdr3_nt: TGCGCCAGCAGCTTTTCCCTACAGGGGGCTGATTCACCCCTCCACTTT

d_call: NA
v_call: TRBV7-2
j_call: TRBJ2-2
clone_size: few
cdr3_aa: CASSPGLLNTGELFF
cdr3_nt: TGTGCCAGCAGCCCGGGACTCCTGAACACCGGGGAGCTGTTTTTT

d_call: NA
v_call: TRBV30
j_call: TRBJ1-2
clone_size: NA
cdr3_aa: CAWSVVVAGVNGYTF
cdr3_nt: TGTGCCTGGAGTGTTGTTGTAGCAGGGGTGAATGGCTACACCTTC

d_call: TRBD1
v_call: TRBV28
j_call: TRBJ1-5
clone_size: NA
cdr3_aa: CASSRRTGTNQPQHF
cdr3_nt: TGTGCCAGCAGCCGTAGGACAGGGACTAATCAGCCCCAGCATTTT

d_call: NA
v_call: TRBV7-9
j_call: TRBJ1-3
clone_size: NA
cdr3_aa: CASSSPQGSSGNTIYF
cdr3_nt: TGTGCCAGCAGCTCACCTCAGGGTTCCTCTGGAAACACCATATATTTT